What follows are 18 T cell receptor beta chains derived from one specimen sequenced in a study of cytomegalovirus exposure and HLA in healthy donors. Primers for the PCR totalled 60 Vbeta and 13 Jbeta. Method: immunoSEQ multiplex PCR; TCRdb's copy keeps in-frame clones and lacks some. The data show around 100,000 clones, over 60% seen once. Sequenced sample: PBMCs. Receptor source: a female donor in good health and CMV-seropositive.

J is TRBJ2-2 and V is TRBV5-1, with D perhaps TRBD1 (5 bases). V lost 5 bases, J lost 1 base, and 12 bases lay in between. The CDR3 covers 15 residues. Germline CDR1 is SGHRS and CDR2 is YFSETQ. CDR3 sequence: CASSSITGNTGELFF. The CDR3 DNA is TGCGCCAGCAGTTCCATAACAGGGAACACCGGGGAGCTGTTTTTT.

This clone showed up just a few times. CDR3 sequence: CASSQDWDLLYYGYTF. The CDR3 region has the DNA TGCGCCAGCAGCCAAGACTGGGACTTACTATACTATGGCTACACCTTC. The chain couples TRBV4-1 to TRBJ1-2; D is possibly TRBD1 (5 bases). Deletions cut 0 bases from V and 3 bases from J, with 14 bases between. Germline V lookup: CDR1 MGHRA, CDR2 YSYEKL. CDR3 length equals 16 residues.

CDR3 amino acids: CASSRGGYNSYEQYF. Written as DNA, the CDR3 is TGTGCCAGCAGCCGAGGTGGTTACAACTCCTACGAGCAGTACTTC. This rearrangement joins TRBV7-9 to TRBJ2-7, with D uncertain. Between the trimmed V and J ends, which lost 5 bases and 0 bases, there was a span of 14 bases. CDR1 and CDR2 (germline): SEHNR, FQNEAQ (reference sequence). This CDR3 is built from 15 residues.

The chain carries TRBV7-2 and TRBJ1-6, with D uncertain. V lost 5 bases to trimming and J lost 9 bases, with 11 bases between them. The CDR3 length is 13 residues. Germline CDR1 SGHTA, CDR2 FQGNSA. The CDR3 sequence is CASSPSVISPLHF. In DNA form, the CDR3 reads TGTGCCAGCAGCCCCTCAGTTATTTCACCCCTCCACTTT.

The rearrangement links TRBV7-2 to TRBJ2-7, with D possibly TRBD2 on 7 matching bases. From germline, CDR1 is SGHTA and CDR2 FQGNSA. The ends were cut back, 1 base at V and 2 bases at J, with 12 bases in the middle. This CDR3 has 15 amino acids. The CDR3 region has the DNA TGTGCCAGCAGCTTAGAAGCGGGGACACCCTACGAGCAGTACTTC. Protein: CASSLEAGTPYEQYF.

The chain links TRBV28 to TRBJ1-6, with a possible D match to TRBD1 (6 bases). Trimming took 8 bases from V and 6 from J, leaving 11 bases between them. CDR3 size: 13 residues. Germline values: CDR1 MDHEN, CDR2 SYDVKM. CDR3 nucleotide sequence: TGTGCCAGCCGGGGGGCTCCTAATTCACCCCTCCACTTT. Amino acids: CASRGAPNSPLHF.

The chain uses TRBV10-1 and TRBJ2-1, with D possibly being TRBD2 (5 bases). V was clipped by 3 bases and J by 10 bases, with 7 bases between them. Germline values: CDR1 WNHNN, CDR2 SYGVQD (reference sequence). The CDR3 loop spans 11 amino acids. CDR3 protein: CASSDEGEQFF. DNA for the CDR3: TGCGCCAGCAGTGATGAGGGCGAGCAGTTCTTC.

This sequence joins TRBV7-3 and TRBJ1-5; maybe TRBD1 (5 bases). The CDR3 runs to 13 residues. V was trimmed by 6 bases and J by 4 bases, leaving 10 bases between them. In germline, CDR1 is SGHTA, CDR2 FQGTGA. This CDR3 reads CASSPDRNQPQHF. The DNA of the CDR3 is TGTGCCAGCAGTCCCGACAGAAATCAGCCCCAGCATTTT.

This CDR3 is CASSSTGTGPVYEQYF. CDR3 DNA sequence: TGTGCCAGCAGCTCAACCGGGACAGGGCCTGTCTACGAGCAGTACTTC. The rearrangement links TRBV7-2 to TRBJ2-7; 9 nucleotides line up with TRBD1. J lost 3 bases, V lost 4 bases, and 10 bases had no gene match. Germline V gives CDR1 SGHTA, CDR2 FQGNSA. This CDR3 has 16 amino acids. The complete variable domain, with remaining parts taken from reference TRBV7-2 and TRBJ2-7, reads GAGVSQSPSNKVTEKGKDVELRCDPISGHTALYWYRQSLGQGLEFLIYFQGNSAPDKSGLPSDRFSAERTGGSVSTLTIQRTQQEDSAVYLCASSSTGTGPVYEQYFGPGTRLTVT.

The V call is TRBV6-6, the J call TRBJ1-5; D is perhaps TRBD1 (6 bases). Trimming stripped 2 bases from V and 7 bases from J, with 12 bases between. Germline-derived CDR1 and CDR2 are MNHNY and SVGAGI (reference sequence). The CDR3 has 14 amino acids. CDR3 sequence (DNA): TGTGCCAGCAGTTACCTAACAGGGTCCCAGCCCCAGCATTTT. It codes for CASSYLTGSQPQHF.

This chain links TRBV6-5 with TRBJ2-1; D is unresolved. The CDR3 sequence is 15 residues long. Trimming shortened V by 1 base and J by 9 bases, and 16 bases separated the two germline ends. Germline V gives CDR1 MNHEY, CDR2 SVGAGI. CDR3 loop: CASSYYGAPRVEQFF. The CDR3, as DNA: TGTGCCAGCAGTTACTATGGCGCCCCTCGGGTTGAGCAGTTCTTC.

CDR3 sequence: CASSDSPGRGGYTF. CDR3 coding DNA: TGTGCCAGCAGTGACTCCCCAGGGAGGGGTGGCTACACCTTC. The chain recombines TRBV6-4 with TRBJ1-2; tentative D call: TRBD1 (5 bases). The V end was cut by 0 bases, the J end by 7 bases, with 12 bases between. The CDR3 is 14 residues long. The germline V gene encodes CDR1 MRHNA and CDR2 SNTAGT.

The chain has TRBV5-1 and TRBJ2-5; 7 nucleotides align to TRBD2. Per the germline V gene, CDR1 is SGHRS and CDR2 is YFSETQ. The trim removed 0 bases at V and 5 bases at J, leaving 10 bases unmatched. The CDR3 covers 16 residues. The CDR3 sequence is CASSLAQRGTVETQYF. CDR3 sequence (DNA): TGCGCCAGCAGCTTGGCCCAGCGGGGAACGGTGGAGACCCAGTACTTC.

This sequence joins TRBV29-1 and TRBJ2-3; TRBD1 might be the D (6 bases). The CDR3 sequence is 14 residues long. V shed 6 bases and J shed 1 base, with 14 bases lying between them. Germline V gives CDR1 SQVTM, CDR2 ANQGSEA. The CDR3 region is CSVRTGLGTDTQYF. CDR3 bases: TGCAGCGTGCGCACAGGGTTGGGCACAGATACGCAGTATTTT.

This clone has a single count. J is TRBJ1-2 and V is TRBV7-2; D gene unclear. This CDR3 has 16 residues. Between the trimmed V and J ends, which lost 1 base and 4 bases, there was a span of 16 bases. Germline V gene data show CDR1 as SGHTA and CDR2 as FQGNSA. The CDR3 here is CASSLEPGLTVYGYTF. The CDR3 coding sequence is TGTGCCAGCAGCTTAGAGCCAGGCCTGACGGTCTATGGCTACACCTTC.

The chain joins TRBV2 to TRBJ1-5; D is unresolved. The V end lost 1 base, the J end lost 0 bases, and 7 bases lay between the germline ends. The germline V gene has CDR1 SNHLY and CDR2 FYNNEI. The CDR3 contains 15 residues. CDR3 sequence reads: CASSEEQHSNQPQHF. DNA of the CDR3: TGTGCCAGCAGTGAAGAACAGCATAGCAATCAGCCCCAGCATTTT. The variable domain in full, completed from reference TRBV2 and TRBJ1-5, reads EPEVTQTPSHQVTQMGQEVILRCVPISNHLYFYWYRQILGQKVEFLVSFYNNEISEKSEIFDDQFSVERPDGSNFTLKIRSTKLEDSAMYFCASSEEQHSNQPQHFGDGTRLSIL.

The chain joins TRBV2 to TRBJ2-7; the D gene is possibly TRBD2 (6 bases). Germline CDR1 and CDR2: SNHLY and FYNNEI. V dropped 2 bases and J dropped 0 bases, with 8 bases sitting between them. CDR3 size: 14 residues. The CDR3 DNA sequence: TGTGCCAGCAGTGAACAGACTAGCTCCTACGAGCAGTACTTC. This gives the protein CASSEQTSSYEQYF.

Worth noting for this clone: At one boundary the junction diverges from the germline segment, which might be a read error. The CDR3 sequence is CASSLEAGPRRF. CDR3 nucleotide sequence: TGTGCCAGCAGCTTAGAGGCGGGGCCGAGACGCTTC. The chain uses TRBV7-9 and TRBJ2-7; D is perhaps TRBD2 (6 bases). The CDR3 has 12 amino acids. Per germline, CDR1 SEHNR and CDR2 FQNEAQ (reference sequence).